The next 12 T cell receptor beta chains were all read from a single sample in a study of blood T cell repertoires in COVID-19. Profiling relied on immunoSEQ multiplex PCR, and the TCRdb table lists in-frame clones only, not all of them. Of approximately 77,000 clones listed, 76% are singletons. The sample taken for sequencing was peripheral blood. Receptors were obtained from a man between 65 and 85 years old with active or convalescent COVID-19.

The J gene is TRBJ2-7, the V gene TRBV27, with D possibly matching TRBD2 (6 bases). This CDR3 comprises 13 residues. The germline CDR1 and CDR2 sequences are MNHEY and SMNVEV (reference sequence). Trimming left V 3 bases short and J 5 bases short, with 11 bases between. The CDR3: CASSFTWRDEQYF. The DNA of the CDR3 is TGTGCCAGCAGTTTTACGTGGAGGGACGAGCAGTACTTC.

This clone has at least ten counts. The rearrangement uses TRBV27 and TRBJ1-6; 9 bases fit TRBD1. The J segment lost 14 bases and the V segment lost 1 base, leaving 3 bases of the junction unmatched. The CDR3 runs to 13 residues. The germline CDR1 and CDR2 sequences are MNHEY and SMNVEV (reference sequence). CDR3 protein: CASSLYGQGSLHF. CDR3 DNA sequence: TGTGCCAGCAGTTTATACGGACAGGGGTCCCTCCACTTT.

The V gene is TRBV27, the J gene TRBJ2-2; D remains unclear. Germline V lookup: CDR1 MNHEY, CDR2 SMNVEV (reference sequence). There are 14 residues in the CDR3. V lost 2 bases and J lost 8, with 12 bases in between. CDR3: CASSLMVVSGELFF. The CDR3 DNA sequence: TGTGCCAGCAGTTTAATGGTAGTCTCTGGGGAGCTGTTTTTT.

The chain has TRBV7-9 and TRBJ1-5; TRBD1 is a possible D gene (5 bases). This CDR3 is built from 15 residues. The ends were cut back, 5 bases at V and 5 bases at J, with 16 bases in the middle. Per the germline V gene, CDR1 is SEHNR and CDR2 is FQNEAQ (reference sequence). In nucleotides, the CDR3 is TGTGCCAGCAGCCCCCTTGGGGCCCGAGATCAGCCCCAGCATTTT. Translation gives CASSPLGARDQPQHF.

V usage is TRBV6-4 and J usage is TRBJ1-1; TRBD1 is a possible D gene (5 bases). The V gene lost 11 bases and the J gene lost 2 bases, with 18 bases spanning the gap. The CDR3 is 14 residues long. Germline V lookup: CDR1 MRHNA, CDR2 SNTAGT. The CDR3, as DNA: TGTGCCGGGGGGGAGGCAGAATCAAACACTGAAGCTTTCTTT. It encodes CAGGEAESNTEAFF.

This sequence joins TRBV5-1 and TRBJ2-7; a weak D match, TRBD1 (5 bases). The germline V gene encodes CDR1 SGHRS and CDR2 YFSETQ. V shed 0 bases and J shed 7 bases, with 14 bases lying between them. The CDR3 extends over 14 amino acids. The CDR3, as DNA: TGCGCCAGCAGCTTGGGTTTTCAGGGAACTGAGCAGTACTTC. Protein: CASSLGFQGTEQYF. Based on the CDR3 plus reference TRBV5-1 and TRBJ2-7, the full variable domain is KAGVTQTPRYLIKTRGQQVTLSCSPISGHRSVSWYQQTPGQGLQFLFEYFSETQRNKGNFPGRFSGRQFSNSRSEMNVSTLELGDSALYLCASSLGFQGTEQYFGPGTRLTVT.

This clone showed up just a few times. The chain couples TRBV3-1 (or the pseudogene TRBV3-2) to TRBJ1-5; no definite D call. CDR1 LGHDT and CDR2 YNNKEL come from the germline V gene (reference sequence). Deletions cut 1 base from V and 1 base from J, with 11 bases between. The CDR3 extends over 16 amino acids. The CDR3 loop reads CASSQGHPGSNQPQHF. The CDR3 DNA is TGTGCCAGCAGCCAAGGACACCCTGGGAGCAATCAGCCCCAGCATTTT.

The chain employs TRBV19 and TRBJ1-6, with D uncertain. CDR3 length equals 15 residues. From germline, CDR1 is LNHDA and CDR2 SQIVND (reference sequence). Trimming took off 3 bases at V and 8 bases at J, with 14 bases between the two ends. This CDR3 is CASSMRTYRDSPLHF. CDR3 bases: TGTGCCAGTAGTATGCGAACGTATCGTGATTCACCCCTCCACTTT.

V gene TRBV7-2 combines with J gene TRBJ2-7; TRBD2 is a possible D gene (5 bases). This CDR3 comprises 14 residues. Trimming pared 4 bases from V and 6 bases from J, leaving 16 bases between. CDR1 is SGHTA and CDR2 is FQGNSA in the germline V gene. DNA of the CDR3: TGTGCCAGCAGCTCGACTAAGGCTCCAGGCGAGCAGTACTTC. Protein product: CASSSTKAPGEQYF.

In DNA, the CDR3 is TGTGCCAGCAGCCAAGGCGGTAACACTGAAGCTTTCTTT. It translates to CASSQGGNTEAFF. The gene calls are TRBV3-1 (or the pseudogene TRBV3-2) and TRBJ1-1; D unclear. The germline V gene encodes CDR1 LGHDT and CDR2 YNNKEL (reference sequence). Trimming shortened V by 1 base and J by 2 bases, and 5 bases separated the two germline ends. This CDR3 region has 13 residues.

This chain joins TRBV9 and TRBJ1-1; D is undetermined. This CDR3 is 15 amino acids long. The germline CDR1 and CDR2 sequences are SGDLS and YYNGEE. V was pared by 0 bases and J by 3 bases, with 12 bases between. The CDR3 sequence is CASSVESLMDTEAFF. The CDR3 bases are TGTGCCAGCAGCGTAGAATCCCTAATGGACACTGAAGCTTTCTTT.

The V call is TRBV11-3, the J call TRBJ1-6; D might be TRBD1 (5 bases). The CDR3 is made up of 13 amino acids. The germline gives CDR1 SGHNT, CDR2 YENEEA. The germline V and J ends were trimmed by 5 bases and 7 bases, with 9 bases remaining between them. The CDR3 region is CASSQRQNSPLHF. The CDR3 nucleotides read TGTGCCAGCAGCCAACGACAGAATTCACCCCTCCACTTT.